This passage covers 29 T cell receptor beta chains from one sample sequenced in a study of Ad26.COV2.S vaccination and SARS-CoV-2 variants. Treatment meaning: about 20 received Ad26.COV2.S at low or high dose, single or two shots; 5 received placebo; per-sample allocation not given. After the first vaccine or placebo injection, samples were drawn on day 63. TCRdb keeps only in-frame clones here, not all; method: immunoSEQ multiplex PCR. The sample shows about 470,000 clones, about 90% of them seen only once. The source was peripheral blood, collected in a trial of Ad26.COV2.S vaccine versus placebo. These receptors all come from a person aged 18-65 years who received the Ad26.COV2.S COVID-19 vaccine or a placebo.

This clone was seen ten or more times. This sequence joins TRBV9 and TRBJ2-1; TRBD2 matches 8 bases. With V trimmed by 0 bases and J by 0 bases, 2 bases remained unmatched. Per the germline V gene, CDR1 is SGDLS and CDR2 is YYNGEE. The CDR3 sequence is 16 residues long. As DNA, the CDR3 is TGTGCCAGCAGCGTAGCGGGAGGGCTCTCCTACAATGAGCAGTTCTTC. Translated: CASSVAGGLSYNEQFF.

Of note for this clone: At one boundary the junction diverges from the germline segment, which might be a read error. The DNA for the CDR3 is TGTGCCAGCAGTTTAGTCAGCGCTAGCGGGAGGGCCGTTAATGAGCAGTTCTTC. Its translation: CASSLVSASGRAVNEQFF. The chain is built from TRBV7-2 and TRBJ2-1; 12 nucleotides align to TRBD2. The germline gives CDR1 SGHTA, CDR2 FQGNSA. There are 18 residues in the CDR3.

The chain couples TRBV7-9 to TRBJ2-2; 10 bases map to TRBD2. V was pared by 1 base and J by 0 bases, with 2 bases of the junction left unmatched. Germline CDR1 SEHNR, CDR2 FQNEAQ (reference sequence). The CDR3 spans 17 residues. The CDR3 here is CASSLGTSGTNTGELFF. CDR3 sequence (DNA): TGTGCCAGCAGCTTAGGGACTAGCGGAACGAACACCGGGGAGCTGTTTTTT.

To note about this clone: Other DNA sequences within the sample encode an identical CDR3. This chain links TRBV27 with TRBJ2-3; no firm D call. V was shortened by 2 bases and J by 1 base, with 4 bases between the two germline ends. The CDR3 is 13 amino acids. Germline values: CDR1 MNHEY, CDR2 SMNVEV (reference sequence). CDR3 region: CASSLVGTDTQYF. The CDR3 DNA is TGTGCCAGCAGTTTAGTCGGCACAGATACGCAGTATTTT.

The chain couples TRBV5-6 to TRBJ2-7; D assignment may be TRBD1 or TRBD2 (5 bases each). This CDR3 spans 14 amino acids. V lost 0 bases to trimming and J lost 2 bases, with 9 bases between them. Germline values: CDR1 SGHDT, CDR2 YYEEEE. The CDR3 here is CASSLAGAAYEQYF. CDR3 DNA sequence: TGTGCCAGCAGCTTGGCCGGGGCAGCCTACGAGCAGTACTTC.

With regard to this clone: At one boundary the junction diverges from the germline segment, which might be a read error. The chain is built from TRBV6-2 or TRBV6-3 and TRBJ2-7; 8 bases fit TRBD2. The CDR3 length is 16 residues. Germline V lookup: CDR1 MNHEY, CDR2 SVGEGT. For the CDR3, the DNA is TGTGCCAGCAGCTACTCCCGGCTAGCGGGTAGCTACGAGCAGTACTTC. Translation gives CASSYSRLAGSYEQYF.

The chain links TRBV11-2 to TRBJ1-5; no reliable D call. This CDR3 comprises 15 residues. The V gene lost 0 bases and the J gene lost 0 bases, with 6 bases spanning the gap. Germline loops: CDR1 SGHAT, CDR2 FQNNGV. The DNA of the CDR3 is TGTGCCAGCAGCTTAGACCGGAATAGCAATCAGCCCCAGCATTTT. Translation: CASSLDRNSNQPQHF.

CDR3: CASRSQVNNSPLHF. Here the CDR3 DNA reads TGTGCCAGCCGCTCTCAGGTGAATAATTCACCCCTCCACTTT. The chain carries TRBV27 and TRBJ1-6; D unclear. The CDR3 runs 14 residues. Germline V CDR1 and CDR2: MNHEY, SMNVEV (reference sequence). The V end lost 8 bases, the J end lost 5 bases, and 13 bases lay between the germline ends.

This rearrangement joins TRBV24-1 to TRBJ2-3; 13 bases line up with TRBD2. Per germline, CDR1 KGHDR and CDR2 SFDVKD. The CDR3 has 16 residues. Trimming took 4 bases from V and 4 from J; bases not matched to a gene: 4. CDR3 residues: CATSETSGRDADTQYF. DNA of the CDR3: TGTGCCACCAGTGAAACTAGCGGGAGGGATGCAGATACGCAGTATTTT.

This clone was seen once. The rearrangement links TRBV9 to TRBJ2-3; no clear D. The CDR3 is 14 residues long. Germline V gene data show CDR1 as SGDLS and CDR2 as YYNGEE. Trimming removed 0 bases from V and 6 bases from J, with 11 bases in between. The CDR3 here is CASSVASVIDTQYF. CDR3 coding DNA: TGTGCCAGCAGCGTAGCCTCTGTCATTGATACGCAGTATTTT.

V usage is TRBV29-1 and J usage is TRBJ1-4; TRBD1 aligns across 8 bases. Unmatched junction bases numbered 8, after V lost 5 bases and J lost 6 bases. CDR1 and CDR2 (germline): SQVTM, ANQGSEA. The CDR3 covers 14 residues. The CDR3 spells CSVSWTGRDEKLFF. The CDR3 region has the DNA TGCAGCGTTTCCTGGACAGGGAGGGATGAAAAACTGTTTTTT. Full variable domain (rest looked up from reference TRBV29-1 and TRBJ1-4): SAVISQKPSRDICQRGTSLTIQCQVDSQVTMMFWYRQQPGQSLTLIATANQGSEATYESGFVIDKFPISRPNLTFSTLTVSNMSPEDSSIYLCSVSWTGRDEKLFFGSGTQLSVL.

The V call is TRBV6-1, the J call TRBJ2-2; TRBD2 matches at 9 bases. Germline CDR1 is MNHNS and CDR2 is SASEGT. CDR3 size: 16 residues. V was pared by 1 base and J by 8 bases, with 8 bases of the junction left unmatched. CDR3 coding DNA: TGTGCCAGCAGTGAAGGTTTGGGACTAGCCGCAGGGGAGCTGTTTTTT. Translated: CASSEGLGLAAGELFF.

The chain links TRBV7-8 to TRBJ2-1, with TRBD2 matching over 7 bases. CDR3 length: 16 amino acids. Per germline, CDR1 SGHVS and CDR2 FQNEAQ. V was pared by 1 base and J by 4 bases, with 7 bases of the junction left unmatched. CDR3 DNA: TGTGCCAGCAGCTTAGTTCGGGCTAGCGGATACAATGAGCAGTTCTTC. Translation: CASSLVRASGYNEQFF.

This rearrangement joins TRBV5-1 to TRBJ1-6; TRBD1 matches at 8 bases. The CDR3 has 13 residues. Germline-derived CDR1 and CDR2 are SGHRS and YFSETQ. The ends lost 0 bases at V and 10 bases at J; junction bases unmatched: 0. The CDR3 DNA follows: TGCGCCAGCAGCTTGGGACAGGGGTCACCCCTCCACTTT. Residues: CASSLGQGSPLHF.

This rearrangement joins TRBV29-1 to TRBJ2-2, with 7 bases aligning to TRBD1. Germline V gene lookup returns CDR1 SQVTM and CDR2 ANQGSEA. CDR3 size: 16 residues. The J segment lost 6 bases and the V segment lost 1 base, leaving 11 bases of the junction unmatched. CDR3 loop: CSVEAPGTDPAGELFF. DNA of the CDR3: TGCAGCGTTGAAGCCCCCGGGACAGACCCCGCCGGGGAGCTGTTTTTT.

This sequence joins TRBV5-1 and TRBJ2-3; 11 positions match TRBD2. The V and J ends lost 3 bases and 3 bases, in that order; junction bases with no gene match: 12. CDR3 length: 18 amino acids. CDR1 SGHRS and CDR2 YFSETQ come from the germline V gene. The CDR3 protein is CASSSTGTSGVGTDTQYF. DNA of the CDR3: TGCGCCAGCAGCTCTACCGGGACTAGCGGAGTGGGGACAGATACGCAGTATTTT.

A word on this clone: Other DNA variants within this sample encode the same CDR3. This rearrangement joins TRBV5-1 to TRBJ1-1; D is ambiguous. The CDR3 consists of 13 residues. Trimming stripped 2 bases from V and 1 base from J, with 6 bases between. Per germline, CDR1 SGHRS and CDR2 YFSETQ. The CDR3 protein is CASSLSRNTEAFF. The CDR3 DNA reads as TGCGCCAGCAGCTTATCCAGGAACACTGAAGCTTTCTTT.

V is TRBV14 and J is TRBJ1-6; a weak D match, TRBD1 (6 bases). The germline V and J ends were trimmed by 1 base and 3 bases, with 10 bases remaining between them. The CDR3 runs 16 residues. CDR1 is SGHDN, CDR2 FVKESK, per germline. CDR3 in DNA: TGTGCCAGCAGCCAAGGGGGGGCCCTCTATAATTCACCCCTCCACTTT. It yields the protein CASSQGGALYNSPLHF.

This chain connects TRBV7-8 to TRBJ2-1; 9 bases map to TRBD2. V lost 6 bases and J lost 9; bases outside the gene matches: 6. Germline assignment: CDR1 SGHVS and CDR2 FQNEAQ. This CDR3 contains 13 residues. The CDR3 loop reads CASRGLATGEQFF. CDR3 nucleotides: TGTGCCAGCAGGGGACTAGCAACGGGTGAGCAGTTCTTC.

The chain recombines TRBV28 with TRBJ2-5, with a weak D call TRBD2 (5 bases). There are 14 residues in the CDR3. Germline V CDR1 and CDR2: MDHEN, SYDVKM. Trimming took 7 bases from V and 2 from J, leaving 14 bases between them. The CDR3 nucleotides are TGTGCCAGCAATCCGGGAAATCGGCAAGAGACCCAGTACTTC. This gives the protein CASNPGNRQETQYF.

The chain has TRBV19 and TRBJ2-1; D gene uncertain. The length of the CDR3 is 15 residues. V gave up 7 bases and J gave up 0 bases, with 13 bases separating them. CDR1 LNHDA and CDR2 SQIVND come from the germline V gene (reference sequence). The CDR3 nucleotides are TGTGCCAGTACTACCCTCGGTGACTCCTACAATGAGCAGTTCTTC. As protein: CASTTLGDSYNEQFF.

This clone was seen only once. The chain combines TRBV19 with TRBJ2-2; 8 bases agree with TRBD2. The CDR3 consists of 18 residues. J gave up 4 bases and V 0 bases, and 10 bases lay outside the gene matches. The V gene's germline CDR1 is LNHDA and CDR2 SQIVND (reference sequence). The CDR3 coding sequence is TGTGCCAGTAGTATAGATCCCCGACTAGCGACGAGCACCGGGGAGCTGTTTTTT. Encoded protein: CASSIDPRLATSTGELFF.

A single count supports this clone. The chain carries TRBV2 and TRBJ1-2, with TRBD1 as a possible D gene (6 bases). Trimming left V 7 bases short and J 8 bases short, with 20 bases between. Germline assignment: CDR1 SNHLY and CDR2 FYNNEI. This CDR3 contains 14 residues. As DNA, the CDR3 is TGTGCCAGCATTAGTAGATACAGGGAGAAGGGCTACACCTTC. Translation: CASISRYREKGYTF.

The chain uses TRBV18 and TRBJ2-3; 8 nucleotides match TRBD1. V shed 4 bases and J 3 bases; nucleotides not matched to a gene: 9. The CDR3 consists of 16 residues. Germline-derived CDR1 and CDR2 are KGHSH and LQKENI. The CDR3 loop reads CASSLLKQGVTDTQYF. Here the CDR3 DNA reads TGTGCCAGCTCACTACTTAAACAGGGGGTTACAGATACGCAGTATTTT.

This clone was picked up a small number of times. This rearrangement joins TRBV7-9 to TRBJ1-6; no clear D gene. The length of the CDR3 is 14 residues. CDR1 is SEHNR and CDR2 is FQNEAQ in the germline V gene (reference sequence). Trimming cost V 2 bases and J 9 bases, with 11 bases left between them. CDR3 coding DNA: TGTGCCAGCAGCTTACTGTTTGTCGGTTCACCCCTCCACTTT. This sequence encodes CASSLLFVGSPLHF. Complete variable domain (other parts from reference TRBV7-9 and TRBJ1-6): DTGVSQNPRHKITKRGQNVTFRCDPISEHNRLYWYRQTLGQGPEFLTYFQNEAQLEKSRLLSDRFSAERPKGSFSTLEIQRTEQGDSAMYLCASSLLFVGSPLHFGNGTRLTVT.

The chain has TRBV3-1 (or the pseudogene TRBV3-2) and TRBJ1-2, with 9 bases fitting TRBD1. CDR1 and CDR2 (germline): LGHDT, YNNKEL (reference sequence). The ends lost 1 base at V and 8 bases at J; junction bases unmatched: 17. CDR3 size: 18 residues. This chain's CDR3 is CASSQVSGTGSGSGGYTF. The CDR3 DNA reads as TGTGCCAGCAGCCAAGTTTCCGGGACAGGGAGTGGATCGGGAGGCTACACCTTC.

This sequence joins TRBV28 and TRBJ2-1; D might be TRBD1 or TRBD2, each matching 5 bases. The CDR3 consists of 21 residues. Trimming took off 7 bases at V and 0 bases at J, with 31 bases between the two ends. Germline lookup yields CDR1 MDHEN and CDR2 SYDVKM. The CDR3 loop is CASTFGGRHLVDTNSYNEQFF. DNA for the CDR3: TGTGCCAGCACTTTTGGGGGAAGACACCTTGTAGACACCAACTCCTACAATGAGCAGTTCTTC.

The sample holds a few counts of this clone. The chain couples TRBV2 to TRBJ2-1, with 14 nucleotides matching TRBD2. The V segment lost 8 bases and the J segment 1 base; nucleotides outside the gene matches: 4. The germline gives CDR1 SNHLY, CDR2 FYNNEI. The CDR3 consists of 16 residues. CDR3 loop: CASGTSGSGSYNEQFF. In DNA form, the CDR3 reads TGTGCCAGCGGGACTAGCGGGAGTGGGTCCTACAATGAGCAGTTCTTC.

The chain uses TRBV5-8 and TRBJ2-3; D perhaps matches TRBD1 (5 bases). V was pared by 0 bases and J by 4 bases, with 6 bases between. The V gene's germline CDR1 is SGHTS and CDR2 YDEGEE. The CDR3 is made up of 13 amino acids. DNA of the CDR3: TGTGCCAGCAGCTTGGCCAGGGCAGATACGCAGTATTTT. Protein: CASSLARADTQYF.